Detailed here is one TCR beta chain. Its target is not known. There were at least 5.5 micrograms of total RNA extracted from every sample. The CDR3 length is 16 residues. The ends lost 6 bases at V and 4 bases at J; junction bases unmatched: 10. The data originate from a study of blood T cells in healthy people across ages. Points from the study as a whole: Donor CMV infection status was unknown, possibly confounding age-related changes in expanded clonotypes.

Sample-barcoded 5' priming and a J-beta primer mix drove a second PCR of about 6 to 12 cycles. The template-switch adaptor was a 5' adaptor with 12 random nucleotides. It tagged each cDNA molecule. MiXCR was run by TCRdb on the 5' RACE reads, yielding one entry per CDR3 protein. The sample has 450,000 to 650,000 distinct CDR3 sequences, more than 20% seen once; the top ten hold around 10%. The sample was also linked to a second study, of T cells of mothers and their children. Per that paper: Per mother, over 8.5 million TCR beta CDR3 reads were obtained; per child, around 2.8 million.

The V gene is TRBV12-3 or TRBV12-4, the J gene TRBJ1-5; TRBD1 aligns across 9 bases. This TCR was sampled from a boy between 10 and 17 years old in good health. Sequencing input: blood. The CDR3, as DNA: TGTGCCAGCAGCCGACTTGAGACAGGGGGGAATCAGCCCCAGCATTTT. It specifies CASSRLETGGNQPQHF.